This TCR beta chain is from a study of control samples from healthy donors and cancer patients. This CDR3 has 13 amino acids. The V end was cut by 5 bases, the J end by 1 base, with 8 bases between. Germline V CDR1 and CDR2: SGHAT, FQNNGV. This table comes from immunoSEQ multiplex PCR, and its TCRdb copy is limited to in-frame clones, with some not included. The sample holds 150,000 to 200,000 clones, 90% seen once. The origin of this receptor is a woman aged 50 to 60 in good health. Sequenced material: blood. This chain uses TRBV11-2 with TRBJ1-1; D unresolved. For the CDR3, the DNA is TGTGCCAGCAGCCCGGACTGGAACACTGAAGCTTTCTTT. Encoded protein: CASSPDWNTEAFF.